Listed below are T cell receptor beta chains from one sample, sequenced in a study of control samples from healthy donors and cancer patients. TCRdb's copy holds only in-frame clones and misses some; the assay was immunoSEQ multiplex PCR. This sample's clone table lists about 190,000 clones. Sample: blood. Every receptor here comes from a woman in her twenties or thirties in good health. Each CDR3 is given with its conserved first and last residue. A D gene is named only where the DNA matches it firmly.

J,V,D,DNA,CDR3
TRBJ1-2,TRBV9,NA,TGTGCCAGCAGCCCGGACAGTAACTATGGCTACACCTTC,CASSPDSNYGYTF
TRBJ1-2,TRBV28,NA,TGTGCCAGCAGTTTCGGGTTTTATGGCTACACCTTC,CASSFGFYGYTF
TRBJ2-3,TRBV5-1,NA,TGCGCCAGCAGCTTGGGCCTGGATACGCAGTATTTT,CASSLGLDTQYF
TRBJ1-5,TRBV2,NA,TGTGCCAGCAGTGAGCGGGACGACAATCAGCCCCAGCATTTT,CASSERDDNQPQHF
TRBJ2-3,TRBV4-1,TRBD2,TGCGCCAGCAGCCCCGCCCCGGCTAGCGGGGGTCACACAGATACGCAGTATTTT,CASSPAPASGGHTDTQYF
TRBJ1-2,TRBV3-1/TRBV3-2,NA,TGTGCCATCTCCAACGGGGGCGGCTACACCTTC,CAISNGGGYTF
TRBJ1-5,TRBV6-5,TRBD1,TGTGCCAGCAGAAGGGGGCTCAATCAGCCCCAGCATTTT,CASRRGLNQPQHF
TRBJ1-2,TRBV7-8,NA,TGTGCCAGCAGCTTTGCCACAGGGCGTAACTATGGCTACACCTTC,CASSFATGRNYGYTF
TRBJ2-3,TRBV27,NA,TGTGCCAGCAGTTTAGGCGCCGCTGGCACAGATACGCAGTATTTT,CASSLGAAGTDTQYF
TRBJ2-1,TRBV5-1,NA,TGCGCCAGCAGCTTGAGGGGGGCCGGCAATGAGCAGTTCTTC,CASSLRGAGNEQFF
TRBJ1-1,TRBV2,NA,TGTGCCAGCAATCCCGACAGGTCAACCGAAGCTTTCTTT,CASNPDRSTEAFF
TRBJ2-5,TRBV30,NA,TGTGCCTGGACAGTCGGCCAGACCCAGTACTTC,CAWTVGQTQYF
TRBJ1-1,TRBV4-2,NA,TGTGCCAGCAGCCATCAGGAGAACTCAAACACTGAAGCTTTCTTT,CASSHQENSNTEAFF
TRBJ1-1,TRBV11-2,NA,TGTGCCAGCAGCTTCGTTCTCACCCAAGGAGAAGCTTTCTTT,CASSFVLTQGEAFF
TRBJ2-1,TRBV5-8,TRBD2,TGTGCCAGCAAGGGAACTAGCGGGCCAACGAGCGGGTTCTTC,CASKGTSGPTSGFF
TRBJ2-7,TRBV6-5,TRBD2,TGTGCCAGCAGTTACGGCGGTCGCGGGGGGGCGGACGAGCAGTACTTC,CASSYGGRGGADEQYF
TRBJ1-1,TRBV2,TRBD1,TGTGCCAGCAGTGACGACAGGGCTACTGAAGCTTTCTTT,CASSDDRATEAFF
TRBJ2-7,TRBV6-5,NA,TGTGCCAGCGGGCTACCAGTGCACGAGCAGTACTTC,CASGLPVHEQYF
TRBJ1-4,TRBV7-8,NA,TGTGCCAGCAGCTTAGTTCCCAGGGAAAAGGAAAAACTGTTTTTT,CASSLVPREKEKLFF
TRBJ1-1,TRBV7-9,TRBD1,TGTGCCAGCAGCTTAGGGGACAGGGGAGGCACTGAAGCTTTCTTT,CASSLGDRGGTEAFF
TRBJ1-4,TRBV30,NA,TGTGCCTGGAGTGGGAACAGTGAAAAACTGTTTTTT,CAWSGNSEKLFF
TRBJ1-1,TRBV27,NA,TGTGCCAGCAAATTACTGGGGGCGCGGGCTGAAGCTTTCTTT,CASKLLGARAEAFF